Shown below are 5 T cell receptor beta chains from a single sample sequenced in a study of blood T cells in healthy people across ages. It was with a sample-barcoded 5' primer and a J-beta primer mix that a second PCR of roughly 6 to 12 cycles was run. TCRdb recomputed calls from the 5' RACE reads with MiXCR, one row per CDR3 protein. The data show under 700,000 distinct CDR3 sequences, under 30% seen once. These data also formed part of another study, on T cells of mothers and their children.

Sequenced input: blood. The receptors were sampled from a boy younger than 18 in good health.

The CDR3 loop is CASSSLMFNRYYEQYF. As DNA, the CDR3 is TGTGCCAGCAGTTCCCTCATGTTCAACAGATACTACGAGCAGTACTTC. The chain couples TRBV6-2 or TRBV6-3 to TRBJ2-7; D is unclear. V lost 4 bases and J lost 3, with 19 bases in between. There are 16 residues in the CDR3. Germline loops: CDR1 MNHEY, CDR2 SVGEGT.

The table lists this clonotype with a few counts. The chain has TRBV30 and TRBJ2-1, with D perhaps TRBD2 (5 bases). Germline lookup yields CDR1 GTSNPN and CDR2 SVGIG (reference sequence). V was trimmed by 2 bases and J by 8 bases, leaving 13 bases between them. The CDR3 runs to 13 residues. The CDR3 is CAWSWLAPDEQFF. The CDR3 bases are TGTGCCTGGAGTTGGTTAGCGCCCGATGAGCAGTTCTTC. Filled out from reference TRBV30 and TRBJ2-1, the complete variable domain reads SQTIHQWPATLVQPVGSPLSLECTVEGTSNPNLYWYRQAAGRGLQLLFYSVGIGQISSEVPQNLSASRPQDRQFILSSKKLLLSDSGFYLCAWSWLAPDEQFFGPGTRLTVL.

The chain is built from TRBV7-6 and TRBJ2-3; D not certain. The V end lost 5 bases, the J end lost 1 base, and 19 bases lay between the germline ends. CDR1 is SGHVS, CDR2 FNYEAQ, per germline. The CDR3 has 17 amino acids. CDR3 amino acids: CASSRVPWAGGTDTQYF. The CDR3 DNA is TGTGCCAGCAGCCGAGTCCCATGGGCAGGAGGCACAGATACGCAGTATTTT. Drawing the rest from reference TRBV7-6 and TRBJ2-3, the complete variable domain is GAGVSQSPRYKVTKRGQDVALRCDPISGHVSLYWYRQALGQGPEFLTYFNYEAQQDKSGLPNDRFSAERPEGSISTLTIQRTEQRDSAMYRCASSRVPWAGGTDTQYFGPGTRLTVL.

This clonotype came up a few times. The V and J genes are TRBV11-2 and TRBJ2-5; TRBD1 aligns across 9 bases. The CDR3 covers 16 residues. V lost 4 bases and J lost 3; bases outside the gene matches: 9. CDR1 and CDR2 from the germline V gene are SGHAT and FQNNGV. CDR3 region: CASSSHSTGGEETQYF. Written as DNA, the CDR3 is TGTGCCAGCAGCTCCCATTCGACAGGGGGGGAAGAGACCCAGTACTTC.

This clonotype appeared a few times. J is TRBJ2-4 and V is TRBV28; D is perhaps TRBD1 (5 bases). There are 14 residues in the CDR3. Germline V gene data show CDR1 as MDHEN and CDR2 as SYDVKM. The germline V and J ends were trimmed by 3 bases and 10 bases, with 16 bases remaining between them. CDR3 nucleotide sequence: TGTGCCAGCAGTTTTCTCCAGGGCGAGGATATTCAGTACTTC. Translated, it gives CASSFLQGEDIQYF.